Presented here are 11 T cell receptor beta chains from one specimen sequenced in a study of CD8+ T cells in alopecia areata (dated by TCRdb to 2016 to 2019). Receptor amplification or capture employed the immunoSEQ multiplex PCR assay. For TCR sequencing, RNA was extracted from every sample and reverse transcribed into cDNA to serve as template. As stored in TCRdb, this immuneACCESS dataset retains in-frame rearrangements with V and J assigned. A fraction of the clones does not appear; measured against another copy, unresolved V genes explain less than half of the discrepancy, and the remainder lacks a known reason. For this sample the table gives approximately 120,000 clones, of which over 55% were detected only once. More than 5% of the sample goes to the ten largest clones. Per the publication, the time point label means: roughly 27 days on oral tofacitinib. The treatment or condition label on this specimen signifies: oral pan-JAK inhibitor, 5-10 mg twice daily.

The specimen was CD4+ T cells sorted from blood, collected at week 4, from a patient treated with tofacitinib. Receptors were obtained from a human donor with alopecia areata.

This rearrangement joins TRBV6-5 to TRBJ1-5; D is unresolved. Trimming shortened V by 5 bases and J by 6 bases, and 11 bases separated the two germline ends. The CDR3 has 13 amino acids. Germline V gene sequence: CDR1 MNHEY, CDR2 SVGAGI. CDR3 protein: CASSNGLSQPQHF. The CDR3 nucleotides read TGTGCCAGCAGTAACGGGTTATCTCAGCCCCAGCATTTT.

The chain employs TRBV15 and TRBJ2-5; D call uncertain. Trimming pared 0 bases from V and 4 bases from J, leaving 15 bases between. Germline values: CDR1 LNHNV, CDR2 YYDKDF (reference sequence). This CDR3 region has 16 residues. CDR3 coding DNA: TGTGCCACCAGCAGAGATTTGGAGATGTCGCCAGAGACCCAGTACTTC. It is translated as CATSRDLEMSPETQYF.

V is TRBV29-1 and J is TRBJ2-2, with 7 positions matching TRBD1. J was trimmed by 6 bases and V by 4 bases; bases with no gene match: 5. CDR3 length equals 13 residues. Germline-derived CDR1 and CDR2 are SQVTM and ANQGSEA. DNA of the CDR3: TGCAGCGTTGTTGGTCAGGGGGCCGGGGAGCTGTTTTTT. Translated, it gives CSVVGQGAGELFF.

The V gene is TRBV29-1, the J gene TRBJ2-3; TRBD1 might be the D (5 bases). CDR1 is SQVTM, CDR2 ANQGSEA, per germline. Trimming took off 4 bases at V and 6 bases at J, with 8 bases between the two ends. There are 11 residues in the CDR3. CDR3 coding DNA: TGCAGCGTTGGTGCAGGGGATACGCAGTATTTT. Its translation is CSVGAGDTQYF.

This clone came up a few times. The chain's CDR3 is CASLGTGDEQYF. The CDR3 coding sequence is TGTGCCAGTCTGGGTACAGGGGACGAGCAGTACTTC. The rearrangement joins TRBV6-6 to TRBJ2-7; 7 bases align to TRBD1. The V and J ends lost 9 bases and 5 bases, in that order; junction bases with no gene match: 7. Germline V CDR1 and CDR2: MNHNY, SVGAGI (reference sequence). This CDR3 region has 12 residues.

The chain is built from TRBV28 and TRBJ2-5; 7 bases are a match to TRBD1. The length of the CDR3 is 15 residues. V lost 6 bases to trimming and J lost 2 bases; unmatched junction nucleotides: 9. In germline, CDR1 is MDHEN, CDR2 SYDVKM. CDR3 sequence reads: CASRSPGQQQETQYF. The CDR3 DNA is TGTGCCAGCAGATCACCGGGACAGCAACAAGAGACCCAGTACTTC.

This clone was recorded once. The DNA for the CDR3 is TGTGCCAGCAGTTACCGGGGGAATGAGCAGTTCTTC. As protein: CASSYRGNEQFF. The chain has TRBV6-6 and TRBJ2-1, with TRBD2 as a possible D gene (6 bases). Per germline, CDR1 MNHNY and CDR2 SVGAGI (reference sequence). CDR3 length: 12 amino acids. Between the trimmed V and J ends, which lost 2 bases and 7 bases, there was a span of 6 bases.

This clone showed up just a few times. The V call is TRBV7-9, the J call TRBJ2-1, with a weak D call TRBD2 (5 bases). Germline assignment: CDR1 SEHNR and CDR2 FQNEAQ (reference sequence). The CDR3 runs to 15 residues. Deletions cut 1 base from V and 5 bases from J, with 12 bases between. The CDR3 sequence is CASSLVRGVNNEQFF. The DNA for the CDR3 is TGTGCCAGCAGCTTAGTCCGGGGAGTCAACAATGAGCAGTTCTTC.

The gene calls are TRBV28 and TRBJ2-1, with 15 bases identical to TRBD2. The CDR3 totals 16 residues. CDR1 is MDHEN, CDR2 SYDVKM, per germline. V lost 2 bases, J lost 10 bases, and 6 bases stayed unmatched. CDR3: CASSLDGGLAGGEQFF. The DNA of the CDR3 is TGTGCCAGCAGTTTAGATGGGGGACTAGCGGGAGGAGAGCAGTTCTTC.

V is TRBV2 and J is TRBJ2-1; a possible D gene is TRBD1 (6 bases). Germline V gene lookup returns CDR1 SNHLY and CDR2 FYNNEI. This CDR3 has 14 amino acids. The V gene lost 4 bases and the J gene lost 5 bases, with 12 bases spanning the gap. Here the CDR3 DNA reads TGTGCCAGCAGTGCTCAGGGGACGGACAATGAGCAGTTCTTC. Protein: CASSAQGTDNEQFF.

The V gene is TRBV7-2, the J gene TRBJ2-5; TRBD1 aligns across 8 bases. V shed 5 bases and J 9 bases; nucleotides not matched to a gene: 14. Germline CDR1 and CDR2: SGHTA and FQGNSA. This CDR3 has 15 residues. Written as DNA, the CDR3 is TGTGCCAGCAGCACCAACCCCGGGACAGGCAACGCCCAGTACTTC. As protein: CASSTNPGTGNAQYF.